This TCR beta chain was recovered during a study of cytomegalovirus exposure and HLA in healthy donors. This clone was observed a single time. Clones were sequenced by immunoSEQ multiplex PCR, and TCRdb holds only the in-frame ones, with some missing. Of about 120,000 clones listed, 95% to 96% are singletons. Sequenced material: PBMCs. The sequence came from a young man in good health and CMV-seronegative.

The DNA of the CDR3 is TGTGCCAGCAGCTTAGACCCAGGGTCCGGCGAGCAGTACTTC. This encodes CASSLDPGSGEQYF. The rearrangement links TRBV7-3 to TRBJ2-7, with D perhaps TRBD1 (5 bases). V dropped 2 bases and J dropped 6 bases, with 14 bases sitting between them. The germline V gene encodes CDR1 SGHTA and CDR2 FQGTGA. CDR3 length: 14 residues.